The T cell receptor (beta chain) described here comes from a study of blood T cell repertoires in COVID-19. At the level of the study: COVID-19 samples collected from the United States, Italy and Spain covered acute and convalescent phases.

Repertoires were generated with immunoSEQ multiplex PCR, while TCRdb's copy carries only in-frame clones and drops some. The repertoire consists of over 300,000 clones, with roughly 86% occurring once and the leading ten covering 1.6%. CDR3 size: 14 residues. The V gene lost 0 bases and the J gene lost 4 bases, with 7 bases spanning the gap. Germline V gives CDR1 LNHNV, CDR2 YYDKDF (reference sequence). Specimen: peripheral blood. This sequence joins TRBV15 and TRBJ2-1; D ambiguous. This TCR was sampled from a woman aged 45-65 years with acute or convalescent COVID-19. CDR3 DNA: TGTGCCACCAGCAGAGATGTCAGTTACAATGAGCAGTTCTTC. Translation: CATSRDVSYNEQFF. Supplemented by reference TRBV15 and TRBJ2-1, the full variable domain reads DAMVIQNPRYQVTQFGKPVTLSCSQTLNHNVMYWYQQKSSQAPKLLFHYYDKDFNNEADTPDNFQSRRPNTSFCFLDIRSPGLGDTAMYLCATSRDVSYNEQFFGPGTRLTVL.